This TCR beta chain was sequenced in a study of blood T cells in healthy people across ages. Notes on the study in general: There were more naive CD4+ cells and higher diversity in long-lived donors than in aged donors.

Germline V gene lookup returns CDR1 SEHNR and CDR2 FQNEAQ (reference sequence). The CDR3 is 15 amino acids. Trimming took 11 bases from V and 3 from J; bases not matched to a gene: 11. As concerns this clonotype: The antigen is not known.

A second PCR of roughly 7 to 11 cycles used a sample-barcoded 5' primer and a J-beta primer mix. Via MiXCR, TCRdb re-called the 5' RACE reads, giving one row per CDR3 protein. The table has around 990,000 distinct CDR3 sequences, roughly two fifths seen once. V and J are TRBV7-9 and TRBJ2-1, with 9 bases lining up with TRBD1. Sequences were obtained from blood. This clonotype was obtained from a man younger than 30 in good health. In DNA form, the CDR3 reads TGTGCCGGCAATCGAAACAGGGGGCTCTACAATGAGCAGTTCTTC. It is translated as CAGNRNRGLYNEQFF.